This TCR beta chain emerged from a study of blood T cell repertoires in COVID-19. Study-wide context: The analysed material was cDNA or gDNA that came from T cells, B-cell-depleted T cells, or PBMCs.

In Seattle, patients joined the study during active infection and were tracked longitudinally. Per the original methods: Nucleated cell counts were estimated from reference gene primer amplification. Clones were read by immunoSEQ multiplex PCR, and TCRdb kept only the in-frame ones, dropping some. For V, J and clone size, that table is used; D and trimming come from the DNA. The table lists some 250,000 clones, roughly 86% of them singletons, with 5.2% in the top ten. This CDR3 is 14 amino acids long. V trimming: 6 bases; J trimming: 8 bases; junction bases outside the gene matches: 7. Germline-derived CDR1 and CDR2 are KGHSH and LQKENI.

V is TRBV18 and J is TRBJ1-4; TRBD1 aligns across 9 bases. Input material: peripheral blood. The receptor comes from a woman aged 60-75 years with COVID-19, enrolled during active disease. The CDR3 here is CASSRDRVSEKLFF. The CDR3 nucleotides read TGTGCCAGCTCCCGGGACAGGGTGTCGGAAAAACTGTTTTTT.